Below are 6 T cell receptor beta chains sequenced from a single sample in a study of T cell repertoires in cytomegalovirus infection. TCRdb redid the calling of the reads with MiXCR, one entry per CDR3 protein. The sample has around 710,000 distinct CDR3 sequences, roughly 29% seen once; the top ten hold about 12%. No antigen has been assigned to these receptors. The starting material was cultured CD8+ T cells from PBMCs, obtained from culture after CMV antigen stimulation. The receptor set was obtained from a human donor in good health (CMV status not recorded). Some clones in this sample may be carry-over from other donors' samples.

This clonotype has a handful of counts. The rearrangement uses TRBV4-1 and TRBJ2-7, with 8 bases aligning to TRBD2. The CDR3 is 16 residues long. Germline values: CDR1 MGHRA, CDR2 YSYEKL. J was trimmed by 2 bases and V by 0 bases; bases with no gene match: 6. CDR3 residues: CASSQDLETSAYEQYF. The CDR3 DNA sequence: TGCGCCAGCAGCCAAGATCTCGAGACTAGCGCCTACGAGCAGTACTTC.

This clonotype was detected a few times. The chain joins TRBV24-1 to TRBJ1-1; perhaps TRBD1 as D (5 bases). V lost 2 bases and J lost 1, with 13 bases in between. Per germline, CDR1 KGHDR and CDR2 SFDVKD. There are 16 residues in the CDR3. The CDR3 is CATSDWRGLGNTEAFF. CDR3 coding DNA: TGTGCCACCAGTGATTGGAGGGGCCTAGGGAACACTGAAGCTTTCTTT.

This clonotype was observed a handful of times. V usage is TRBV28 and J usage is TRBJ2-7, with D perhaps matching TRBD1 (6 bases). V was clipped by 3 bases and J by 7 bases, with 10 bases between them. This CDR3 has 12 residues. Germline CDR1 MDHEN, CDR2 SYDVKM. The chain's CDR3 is CASSFRGSEQYV. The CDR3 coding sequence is TGTGCCAGCAGTTTTAGGGGGAGTGAGCAGTACGTC.

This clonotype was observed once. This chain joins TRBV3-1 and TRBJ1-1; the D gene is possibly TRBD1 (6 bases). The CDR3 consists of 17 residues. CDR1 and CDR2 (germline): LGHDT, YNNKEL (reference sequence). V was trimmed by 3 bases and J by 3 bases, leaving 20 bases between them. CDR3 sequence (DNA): TGTGCCAGCAGCCAGCCGTTGGGGGGCTTGGAGGACACTGAAGCTTTCTTT. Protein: CASSQPLGGLEDTEAFF. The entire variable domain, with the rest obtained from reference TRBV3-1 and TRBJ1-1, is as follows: DTAVSQTPKYLVTQMGNDKSIKCEQNLGHDTMYWYKQDSKKFLKIMFSYNNKELIINETVPNRFSPKSPDKAHLNLHINSLELGDSAVYFCASSQPLGGLEDTEAFFGQGTRLTVV.

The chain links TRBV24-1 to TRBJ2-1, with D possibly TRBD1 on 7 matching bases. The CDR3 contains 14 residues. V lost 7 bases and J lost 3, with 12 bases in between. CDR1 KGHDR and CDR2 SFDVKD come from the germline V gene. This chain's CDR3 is CATREGADYNEQFF. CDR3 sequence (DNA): TGTGCCACCAGGGAGGGGGCCGACTACAATGAGCAGTTCTTC.

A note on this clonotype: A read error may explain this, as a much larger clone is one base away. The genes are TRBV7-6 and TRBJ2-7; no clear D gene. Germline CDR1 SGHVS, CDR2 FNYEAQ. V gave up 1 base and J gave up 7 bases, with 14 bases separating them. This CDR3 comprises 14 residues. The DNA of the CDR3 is TGTGCCAGCAGCTTAGTCTTCACAGAACCAGAGCAGTACTTC. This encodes CASSLVFTEPEQYF.